Shown below are 15 T cell receptor beta chains from a single sample sequenced in a study of CD8+ T cells in alopecia areata. RNA, once extracted, was reverse transcribed into cDNA for use as the sequencing template. The table came from immunoSEQ multiplex PCR; TCRdb's copy has only in-frame clones and leaves some out. Of approximately 150,000 clones listed, roughly 46% are singletons. Sequenced here: CD4+ T cells sorted from blood, sampled at week 0. Source of these receptors: a human donor with alopecia areata.

V gene TRBV18 combines with J gene TRBJ1-2; D is perhaps TRBD1 (6 bases). In germline, CDR1 is KGHSH, CDR2 LQKENI. The CDR3 has 13 residues. V was pared by 3 bases and J by 4 bases, with 9 bases between. CDR3 DNA: TGTGCCAGCTCACCCGACAGGTCCTATGGCTACACCTTC. It yields the protein CASSPDRSYGYTF. Drawing the rest from reference TRBV18 and TRBJ1-2, the complete variable domain is NAGVMQNPRHLVRRRGQEARLRCSPMKGHSHVYWYRQLPEEGLKFMVYLQKENIIDESGMPKERFSAEFPKEGPSILRIQQVVRGDSAAYFCASSPDRSYGYTFGSGTRLTVV.

This chain uses TRBV15 with TRBJ2-7; 12 nucleotides line up with TRBD2. Trimming took 2 bases from V and 2 from J; bases not matched to a gene: 13. The germline CDR1 and CDR2 sequences are LNHNV and YYDKDF (reference sequence). The length of the CDR3 is 19 residues. The CDR3 region has the DNA TGTGCCACCAGCAGACCCGGACAGGCGACTAGCGGGAGCGCCTACGAGCAGTACTTC. This gives the protein CATSRPGQATSGSAYEQYF.

This clone is a singleton in its sample. V usage is TRBV19 and J usage is TRBJ1-2; D perhaps matches TRBD1 (5 bases). This CDR3 contains 15 residues. Germline CDR1 is LNHDA and CDR2 is SQIVND (reference sequence). Trimming left V 5 bases short and J 2 bases short, with 15 bases between. CDR3 nucleotides: TGTGCCAGTAGTCCTCGGGCAGGGTTGAACTATGGCTACACCTTC. Amino acids: CASSPRAGLNYGYTF. Supplemented by reference TRBV19 and TRBJ1-2, the full variable domain reads DGGITQSPKYLFRKEGQNVTLSCEQNLNHDAMYWYRQDPGQGLRLIYYSQIVNDFQKGDIAEGYSVSREKKESFPLTVTSAQKNPTAFYLCASSPRAGLNYGYTFGSGTRLTVV.

This clone was recorded once. V gene TRBV4-3 combines with J gene TRBJ1-1; the match to TRBD1 covers 7 bases. V was pared by 4 bases and J by 5 bases, with 1 base of the junction left unmatched. Germline V CDR1 and CDR2: LGHNA, YSLEER. The CDR3 extends over 12 amino acids. The CDR3 sequence is CASSRQGTEAFF. The CDR3 DNA reads TGCGCCAGCAGCCGACAGGGTACTGAAGCTTTCTTT.

The chain has TRBV28 and TRBJ2-3; 8 bases align to TRBD2. The ends lost 8 bases at V and 0 bases at J; junction bases unmatched: 13. CDR1 is MDHEN, CDR2 SYDVKM, per germline. CDR3 length equals 17 residues. CDR3: CASFPPLAATSTDTQYF. The CDR3, as DNA: TGTGCCAGCTTCCCCCCACTAGCGGCTACTAGCACAGATACGCAGTATTTT.

The V gene is TRBV30, the J gene TRBJ2-6; no definite D call. The CDR3 contains 15 residues. Trimming took off 2 bases at V and 0 bases at J, with 8 bases between the two ends. Per the germline V gene, CDR1 is GTSNPN and CDR2 is SVGIG (reference sequence). CDR3 DNA sequence: TGTGCCTGGAGTCTTAGACCCTCTGGGGCCAACGTCCTGACTTTC. It specifies CAWSLRPSGANVLTF.

V and J are TRBV4-2 and TRBJ2-2; 7 nucleotides align to TRBD2. Looked up from germline, CDR1 is LGHNA and CDR2 is YNFKEQ. V dropped 0 bases and J dropped 5; count of bases not matched to a gene: 12. The CDR3 covers 18 residues. The DNA of the CDR3 is TGTGCCAGCAGCCAAGACTCCCGGGCGGGAGTCAATACCGGGGAGCTGTTTTTT. This gives the protein CASSQDSRAGVNTGELFF.

V gene TRBV15 combines with J gene TRBJ1-1; D unclear. Germline lookup yields CDR1 LNHNV and CDR2 YYDKDF (reference sequence). This CDR3 region has 16 residues. With 2 bases removed from V and 2 bases from J, the gap between germline ends came to 15 bases. The DNA of the CDR3 is TGTGCCACCAGCAGACCGCCCCTACAGCTTAACACTGAAGCTTTCTTT. This translates into CATSRPPLQLNTEAFF.

This chain uses TRBV5-1 with TRBJ2-7, with D possibly TRBD1 on 5 matching bases. Germline V CDR1 and CDR2: SGHRS, YFSETQ. This CDR3 contains 16 residues. V was clipped by 0 bases and J by 1 base, with 14 bases between them. This CDR3 reads CASSLAVVGVSYEQYF. In nucleotides, the CDR3 is TGCGCCAGCAGCTTGGCCGTGGTAGGGGTATCCTACGAGCAGTACTTC.

The genes are TRBV4-3 and TRBJ1-4; tentatively, D is TRBD1 (5 bases). CDR3 length: 15 amino acids. The V gene's germline CDR1 is LGHNA and CDR2 YSLEER. V was pared by 4 bases and J by 0 bases, with 9 bases between. The CDR3 DNA is TGCGCCAGCAGCCGCGACAGTGCAACTAATGAAAAACTGTTTTTT. This translates into CASSRDSATNEKLFF.

This clone was picked up a small number of times. The gene calls are TRBV12-5 and TRBJ2-7; unclear D gene. Deletions cut 6 bases from V and 7 bases from J, with 19 bases between. This CDR3 contains 14 residues. The germline CDR1 and CDR2 sequences are LGHNT and FRNRAP. CDR3 region: CASGPFDGPGEQYF. The CDR3 DNA reads TGTGCTAGTGGCCCTTTTGACGGCCCTGGGGAGCAGTACTTC.

This clone was counted once. This chain joins TRBV6-5 and TRBJ2-2, with 10 bases matching TRBD1. The CDR3 extends over 15 amino acids. The junction had 3 bases not matched to a gene; V was cut back by 4 bases and J by 4 bases. Germline lookup yields CDR1 MNHEY and CDR2 SVGAGI. The CDR3 coding sequence is TGTGCCAGCAGTTGGCGGACAGGGGGCACCGGGGAGCTGTTTTTT. It is translated as CASSWRTGGTGELFF.

A note on this clone: One junction end disagrees with the germline gene, perhaps due to a read error. The chain couples TRBV6-1 to TRBJ2-2; 7 bases agree with TRBD2. The CDR3 runs 16 residues. Looked up from germline, CDR1 is MNHNS and CDR2 is SASEGT. The CDR3 is CASSEEVGGPTGELFF. CDR3 bases: TGTGCCAGCAGCGAAGAGGTGGGAGGGCCCACCGGGGAGCTGTTTTTT.

This clone appeared a single time. The chain carries TRBV29-1 and TRBJ2-7; D may be TRBD2 (6 bases). The CDR3 spans 13 residues. Germline-derived CDR1 and CDR2 are SQVTM and ANQGSEA. V gave up 4 bases and J gave up 0 bases, with 10 bases separating them. DNA of the CDR3: TGCAGCGTTGGGGCGGGATACTCCTACGAGCAGTACTTC. Its protein is CSVGAGYSYEQYF.

The gene calls are TRBV30 and TRBJ2-2; a weak D match, TRBD2 (6 bases). Trimming took off 1 base at V and 8 bases at J, with 20 bases between the two ends. Germline V CDR1 and CDR2: GTSNPN, SVGIG (reference sequence). CDR3 length: 16 residues. In nucleotides, the CDR3 is TGTGCCTGGAGTGAAGTCGGGGACTGGAGAGGTGGGGAGCTGTTTTTT. Its translation is CAWSEVGDWRGGELFF.